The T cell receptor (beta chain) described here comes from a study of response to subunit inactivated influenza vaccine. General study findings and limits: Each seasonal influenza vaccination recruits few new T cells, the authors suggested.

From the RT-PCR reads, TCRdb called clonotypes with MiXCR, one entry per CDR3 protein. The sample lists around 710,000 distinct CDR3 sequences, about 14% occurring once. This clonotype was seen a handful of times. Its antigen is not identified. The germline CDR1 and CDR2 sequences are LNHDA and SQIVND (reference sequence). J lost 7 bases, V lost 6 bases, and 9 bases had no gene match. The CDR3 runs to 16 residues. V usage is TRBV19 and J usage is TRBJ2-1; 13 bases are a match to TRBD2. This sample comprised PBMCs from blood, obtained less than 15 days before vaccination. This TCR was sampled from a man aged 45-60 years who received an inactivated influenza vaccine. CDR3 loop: CASSLPGLAGTNEQFF. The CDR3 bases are TGTGCCAGTAGCCTTCCGGGACTAGCGGGAACTAATGAGCAGTTCTTC.